A single sample gave rise to the 24 T cell receptor beta chains below, sequenced in a study of Graves' ophthalmopathy and Graves' hyperthyroidism. Amplified material comprised TCR beta CDR3 regions derived from RNA transcripts. First-round RT-PCR with HTBI primers preceded a second-round multiplex PCR. TCRdb used MiXCR to reprocess the multiplex PCR reads, holding one entry per CDR3 protein. This sample has about 700,000 distinct CDR3 sequences, with approximately 40% found just once. Sequenced sample: peripheral blood. The receptors originated from an adult man with Graves' ophthalmopathy.

A word on this clonotype: A much larger clone differs by one base, so this may be a read error. V gene TRBV7-8 combines with J gene TRBJ1-2; D might be TRBD1 (6 bases). The CDR3 is made up of 14 amino acids. The germline CDR1 and CDR2 sequences are SGHVS and FQNEAQ. CDR3 sequence reads: CAGSDFGQFGGYTF. CDR3 sequence (DNA): TGTGCCGGCAGCGATTTCGGACAGTTTGGAGGCTACACCTTC. The full variable domain, completed using reference TRBV7-8 and TRBJ1-2, is GAGVSQSPRYKVAKRGQDVALRCDPISGHVSLFWYQQALGQGPEFLTYFQNEAQLDKSGLPSDRFFAERPEGSVSTLKIQRTQQEDSAVYLCAGSDFGQFGGYTFGSGTRLTVV.

This clonotype has at least ten counts. The V and J genes are TRBV5-8 and TRBJ1-2; possibly TRBD1 for D (5 bases). This CDR3 region has 14 residues. V was clipped by 4 bases and J by 3 bases, with 13 bases between them. CDR1 SGHTS and CDR2 YDEGEE come from the germline V gene. The CDR3 region is CASSMTGAYYGYTF. The CDR3 DNA reads as TGTGCCAGCAGCATGACTGGGGCTTACTATGGCTACACCTTC.

The V gene is TRBV6-5, the J gene TRBJ1-1; D gene unclear. The germline V gene has CDR1 MNHEY and CDR2 SVGAGI. The V end lost 2 bases, the J end lost 0 bases, and 7 bases lay between the germline ends. The CDR3 consists of 14 residues. CDR3 loop: CASSYAGVNTEAFF. The CDR3 region has the DNA TGTGCCAGCAGTTACGCAGGAGTGAACACTGAAGCTTTCTTT.

This clonotype was recorded once. The conserved closing phenylalanine or tryptophan is absent in this CDR3, likely reflecting a read error. V usage is TRBV7-2 and J usage is TRBJ2-2; the match to TRBD1 covers 7 bases. Trimming cost V 5 bases and J 6 bases; bases outside gene matches: 3. This CDR3 comprises 13 residues. The germline CDR1 and CDR2 sequences are SGHTA and FQGNSA. The DNA of the CDR3 is TGTGCCAGCAGCCCCGACAGGGCCGGGGAGCTGTTTTAT. Amino acid sequence: CASSPDRAGELFY.

This clonotype was seen only once. V gene TRBV25-1 combines with J gene TRBJ1-6; D might be TRBD1 (5 bases). The CDR3 consists of 14 residues. Germline CDR1 and CDR2: MGHDK and SYGVNS. The V and J ends lost 4 bases and 5 bases respectively, with 9 bases between them. The CDR3 nucleotides read TGTGCCAGCAGTGGGGGCAATGATAATTCACCCCTCCACTTT. The encoded protein is CASSGGNDNSPLHF.

This clonotype occurred many times. This chain connects TRBV5-1 to TRBJ2-5, with a tentative D call TRBD2 (6 bases). V was shortened by 4 bases and J by 4 bases, with 14 bases between the two germline ends. This CDR3 has 14 amino acids. Germline V lookup: CDR1 SGHRS, CDR2 YFSETQ. CDR3 sequence reads: CASSRDAGLETQYF. The CDR3 DNA is TGCGCCAGCAGCCGCGACGCGGGGTTAGAGACCCAGTACTTC.

This clonotype was counted only a few times. The genes are TRBV20-1 and TRBJ1-1; D is unclear. The CDR3 is made up of 13 amino acids. CDR1 and CDR2 from the germline V gene are DFQATT and SNEGSKA (reference sequence). The V and J ends lost 6 bases and 0 bases respectively, with 11 bases between them. In DNA, the CDR3 is TGCAGTGCCCGCCGACTGTTGAACACTGAAGCTTTCTTT. The encoded protein is CSARRLLNTEAFF.

The table lists this clonotype with many counts. This sequence joins TRBV20-1 and TRBJ2-7, with D possibly TRBD1 on 5 matching bases. With 6 bases removed from V and 0 bases from J, the gap between germline ends came to 9 bases. Germline values: CDR1 DFQATT, CDR2 SNEGSKA (reference sequence). This CDR3 is built from 12 residues. The CDR3 DNA is TGCAGTGCCGTGGACACCTCCTACGAGCAGTACTTC. Its protein product is CSAVDTSYEQYF.

With regard to this clonotype: This may be a read error: a much more frequent sequence differs by one nucleotide. The V gene is TRBV7-2, the J gene TRBJ1-4; D unclear. CDR1 SGHTA and CDR2 FQGNSA come from the germline V gene. This CDR3 comprises 12 residues. CDR3 DNA sequence: TGTGCCAGCAGCCAAGAACGGGGTCGACTGGTTTTT. It translates to CASSQERGRLVF.

Comments on this clonotype: Compared with germline, one end of the junction differs, possibly owing to a read error. The chain carries TRBV20-1 and TRBJ2-2, with TRBD1 identical over 8 bases. Germline lookup yields CDR1 DFQATT and CDR2 SNEGSKA (reference sequence). CDR3 length: 13 residues. In nucleotides, the CDR3 is TGCAGTGCTCCCCGACAGGGGTCCGGGGGGCTGTTTTTT. This encodes CSAPRQGSGGLFF.

This chain links TRBV25-1 with TRBJ1-6, with D maybe TRBD1 (5 bases). Per the germline V gene, CDR1 is MGHDK and CDR2 is SYGVNS. The CDR3 is made up of 13 amino acids. With 5 bases removed from V and 10 bases from J, the gap between germline ends came to 12 bases. In nucleotides, the CDR3 is TGTGCCAGCAGTCCGACGGGGCGATCACCCCTCCACTTT. Translation gives CASSPTGRSPLHF.

V gene TRBV20-1 combines with J gene TRBJ1-2; possible D gene TRBD1, 6 bases. V shed 0 bases and J shed 2 bases, with 13 bases lying between them. The CDR3 covers 15 residues. CDR1 is DFQATT, CDR2 SNEGSKA, per germline (reference sequence). CDR3 sequence (DNA): TGCAGTGCTAGAGACGGAGGGGGGCGCAACTATGGCTACACCTTC. This encodes CSARDGGGRNYGYTF.

This clonotype was picked up a small number of times. This chain links TRBV7-3 with TRBJ2-7; D is tentatively TRBD1 or TRBD2 (5 bases each). This CDR3 region has 15 residues. Trimming removed 5 bases at V and 4 bases at J, with 18 bases between. CDR1 is SGHTA, CDR2 FQGTGA, per germline. The CDR3 region is CASSQGGRGWYEQYF. The CDR3 DNA follows: TGTGCCAGCAGCCAAGGAGGAAGGGGTTGGTACGAGCAGTACTTC. Supplemented by reference TRBV7-3 and TRBJ2-7, the full variable domain reads GAGVSQTPSNKVTEKGKYVELRCDPISGHTALYWYRQSLGQGPEFLIYFQGTGAADDSGLPNDRFFAVRPEGSVSTLKIQRTERGDSAVYLCASSQGGRGWYEQYFGPGTRLTVT.

This clonotype was recorded many times. The chain combines TRBV4-3 with TRBJ2-7, with a weak D call TRBD2 (6 bases). Germline loops: CDR1 LGHNA, CDR2 YSLEER. Trimming removed 1 base from V and 2 bases from J, with 12 bases in between. The length of the CDR3 is 15 residues. This chain's CDR3 is CASSQVGGEAYEQYF. Here the CDR3 DNA reads TGCGCCAGCAGCCAAGTGGGGGGTGAGGCCTACGAGCAGTACTTC.

J is TRBJ1-2 and V is TRBV7-9; D possibly corresponds to TRBD1 (6 bases). Germline V gene lookup returns CDR1 SEHNR and CDR2 FQNEAQ (reference sequence). The CDR3 runs 16 residues. V lost 6 bases and J 3 bases, leaving 20 bases between the germline ends. CDR3 sequence: CASSLRAGDDYYGYTF. Written as DNA, the CDR3 is TGTGCCAGCAGTCTTAGGGCAGGGGACGATTACTATGGCTACACCTTC.

This clonotype has just one count. The chain combines TRBV11-1 with TRBJ2-5; D remains unclear. Trimming pared 2 bases from V and 7 bases from J, leaving 17 bases between. Germline V lookup: CDR1 SGHAT, CDR2 FQDESV (reference sequence). This CDR3 region has 15 residues. CDR3 sequence: CASSLLSLGRGTQYF. CDR3 bases: TGTGCCAGCAGCTTATTGAGCCTAGGCAGAGGGACCCAGTACTTC.

Points on this clonotype: At one boundary the junction diverges from the germline segment, which might be a read error. V is TRBV25-1 and J is TRBJ2-2; 7 positions agree with TRBD2. Germline-derived CDR1 and CDR2 are MGHDK and SYGVNS. The CDR3 spans 11 residues. The CDR3 DNA follows: TGTGCCAGCAACCCGAGCGGGGAGCCGTTTTTT. Its protein is CASNPSGEPFF.

The gene calls are TRBV14 and TRBJ1-1, with 11 bases fitting TRBD1. V was pared by 0 bases and J by 1 base, with 7 bases of the junction left unmatched. CDR1 and CDR2 from the germline V gene are SGHDN and FVKESK. This CDR3 region has 18 residues. The CDR3: CASSQDRGDRGRNTEAFF. For the CDR3, the DNA is TGTGCCAGCAGCCAAGATAGGGGGGACAGGGGGAGGAACACTGAAGCTTTCTTT.

This clonotype was counted only a few times. A much larger clone is a single base away; this may be a read error. The rearrangement uses TRBV29-1 and TRBJ2-7, with D possibly being TRBD2 (7 bases). The V and J ends lost 0 bases and 4 bases respectively, with 10 bases between them. This CDR3 contains 13 residues. CDR1 is SQVTM and CDR2 is ANQGSEA in the germline V gene. CDR3 sequence (DNA): TGCAGCGTTGAAGATGGGGGGGCGTACGAGCAGTACTTC. It translates to CSVEDGGAYEQYF.

This chain connects TRBV20-1 to TRBJ2-7; TRBD1 aligns across 10 bases. V trimming: 5 bases; J trimming: 5 bases; junction bases outside the gene matches: 6. The CDR3 consists of 13 residues. CDR1 and CDR2 (germline): DFQATT, SNEGSKA (reference sequence). The CDR3 sequence: CSAWDRGVDEQYF. In nucleotides, the CDR3 is TGCAGTGCTTGGGACAGGGGTGTGGACGAGCAGTACTTC.

The chain couples TRBV19 to TRBJ2-2; D gene uncertain. V was shortened by 1 base and J by 0 bases, with 0 bases between the two germline ends. Germline-derived CDR1 and CDR2 are LNHDA and SQIVND (reference sequence). This CDR3 comprises 13 residues. The CDR3 DNA sequence: TGTGCCAGTAGTATAGCGAACACCGGGGAGCTGTTTTTT. This sequence encodes CASSIANTGELFF.

V is TRBV5-6 and J is TRBJ1-6; D remains unclear. Trimming cost V 1 base and J 6 bases, with 8 bases left between them. The CDR3 sequence is 14 residues long. Germline V gene sequence: CDR1 SGHDT, CDR2 YYEEEE. This chain's CDR3 is CASSLRFSNSPLHF. The CDR3 bases are TGTGCCAGCAGCTTGAGGTTTAGTAATTCACCCCTCCACTTT.

This clonotype was recorded a few times. The chain links TRBV9 to TRBJ1-4, with 8 bases that match TRBD1. Germline trimming cut 4 bases from V and 5 bases from J; bases unmatched to any gene: 7. There are 15 residues in the CDR3. Germline loops: CDR1 SGDLS, CDR2 YYNGEE. This chain's CDR3 is CASSLGDRKNEKLFF. In DNA form, the CDR3 reads TGTGCCAGCAGCTTAGGGGACAGGAAAAATGAAAAACTGTTTTTT.

This clonotype has at least ten counts. V usage is TRBV19 and J usage is TRBJ1-2, with D possibly being TRBD1 (5 bases). This CDR3 has 14 residues. V was cut by 8 bases and J by 8 bases, with 21 bases left in between. Germline assignment: CDR1 LNHDA and CDR2 SQIVND (reference sequence). CDR3 DNA: TGTGCCAGTTCGCCCGGGACGCAAAAGGTGGGCTACACCTTC. Encoded protein: CASSPGTQKVGYTF.